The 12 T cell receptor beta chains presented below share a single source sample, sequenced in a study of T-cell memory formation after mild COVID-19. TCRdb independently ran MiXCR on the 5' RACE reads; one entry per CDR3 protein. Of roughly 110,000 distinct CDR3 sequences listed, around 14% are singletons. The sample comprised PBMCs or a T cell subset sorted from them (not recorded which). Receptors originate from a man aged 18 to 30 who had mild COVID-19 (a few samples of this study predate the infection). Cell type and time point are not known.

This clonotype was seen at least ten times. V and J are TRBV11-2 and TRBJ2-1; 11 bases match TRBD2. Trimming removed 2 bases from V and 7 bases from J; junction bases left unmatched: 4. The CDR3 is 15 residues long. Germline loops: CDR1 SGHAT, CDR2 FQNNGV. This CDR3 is CASSLISGGANEQFF. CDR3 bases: TGTGCCAGCAGCTTAATTAGCGGGGGGGCGAATGAGCAGTTCTTC.

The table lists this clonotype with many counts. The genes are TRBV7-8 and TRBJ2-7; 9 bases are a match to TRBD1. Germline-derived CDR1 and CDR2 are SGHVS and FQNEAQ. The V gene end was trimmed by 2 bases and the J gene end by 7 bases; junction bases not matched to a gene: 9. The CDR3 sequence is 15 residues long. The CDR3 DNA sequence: TGTGCCAGCAGCTTATGGGACAGGGTTTCTGGAGAGCAGTACTTC. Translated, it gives CASSLWDRVSGEQYF. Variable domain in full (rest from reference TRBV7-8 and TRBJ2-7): GAGVSQSPRYKVAKRGQDVALRCDPISGHVSLFWYQQALGQGPEFLTYFQNEAQLDKSGLPSDRFFAERPEGSVSTLKIQRTQQEDSAVYLCASSLWDRVSGEQYFGPGTRLTVT.

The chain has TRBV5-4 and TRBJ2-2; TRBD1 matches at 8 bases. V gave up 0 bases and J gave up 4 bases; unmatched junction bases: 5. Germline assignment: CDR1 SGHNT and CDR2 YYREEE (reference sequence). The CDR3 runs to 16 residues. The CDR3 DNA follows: TGTGCCAGCAGCTTGGGACAGGGGAAAATCACCGGGGAGCTGTTTTTT. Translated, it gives CASSLGQGKITGELFF.

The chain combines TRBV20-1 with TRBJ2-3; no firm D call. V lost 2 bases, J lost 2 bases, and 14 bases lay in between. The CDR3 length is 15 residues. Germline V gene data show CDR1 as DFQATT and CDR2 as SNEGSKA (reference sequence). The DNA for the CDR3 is TGCAGTGCTAGACAATATAGGCAAATCACAGATACGCAGTATTTT. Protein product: CSARQYRQITDTQYF.

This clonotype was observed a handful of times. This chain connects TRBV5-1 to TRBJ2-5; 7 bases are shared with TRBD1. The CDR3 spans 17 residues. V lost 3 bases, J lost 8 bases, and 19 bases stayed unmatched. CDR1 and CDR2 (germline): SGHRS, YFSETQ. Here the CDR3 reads CASSYVDSGQIVDTQYF. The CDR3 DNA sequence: TGCGCCAGCAGCTACGTTGATTCGGGACAGATTGTAGATACCCAGTACTTC. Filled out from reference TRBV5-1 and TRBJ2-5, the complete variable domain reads KAGVTQTPRYLIKTRGQQVTLSCSPISGHRSVSWYQQTPGQGLQFLFEYFSETQRNKGNFPGRFSGRQFSNSRSEMNVSTLELGDSALYLCASSYVDSGQIVDTQYFGPGTRLLVL.

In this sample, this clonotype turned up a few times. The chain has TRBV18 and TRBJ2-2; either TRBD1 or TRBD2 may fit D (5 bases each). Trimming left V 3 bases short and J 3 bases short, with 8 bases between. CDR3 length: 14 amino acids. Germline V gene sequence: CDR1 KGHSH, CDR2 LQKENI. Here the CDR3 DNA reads TGTGCCAGCTCACCCGGGGCGTACACCGGGGAGCTGTTTTTT. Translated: CASSPGAYTGELFF.

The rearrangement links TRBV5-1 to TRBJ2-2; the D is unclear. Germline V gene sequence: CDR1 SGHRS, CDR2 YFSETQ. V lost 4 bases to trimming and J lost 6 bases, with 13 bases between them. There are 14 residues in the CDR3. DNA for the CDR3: TGCGCCAGCAGCCCAAAGGTCGGGCCCGGGGAGCTGTTTTTT. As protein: CASSPKVGPGELFF.

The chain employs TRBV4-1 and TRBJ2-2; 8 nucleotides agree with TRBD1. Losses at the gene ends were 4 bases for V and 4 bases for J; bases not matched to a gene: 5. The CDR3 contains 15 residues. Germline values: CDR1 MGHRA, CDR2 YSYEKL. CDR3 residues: CASSLSGGVTGELFF. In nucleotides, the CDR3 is TGCGCCAGCAGCCTTTCAGGGGGCGTCACCGGGGAGCTGTTTTTT.

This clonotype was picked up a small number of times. The CDR3 loop reads CASSFPTGSSYNEQFF. The CDR3 bases are TGCGCCAGCAGCTTCCCGACAGGGAGCTCCTACAATGAGCAGTTCTTC. The chain is built from TRBV5-1 and TRBJ2-1; TRBD1 matches 7 bases. With V trimmed by 2 bases and J by 0 bases, 5 bases remained unmatched. The germline V gene encodes CDR1 SGHRS and CDR2 YFSETQ. This CDR3 is 16 amino acids long.

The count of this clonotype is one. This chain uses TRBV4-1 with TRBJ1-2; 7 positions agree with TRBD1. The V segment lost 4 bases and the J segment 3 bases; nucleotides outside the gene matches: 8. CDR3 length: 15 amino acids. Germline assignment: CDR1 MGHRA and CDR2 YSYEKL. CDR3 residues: CASSPVGRGDYGYTF. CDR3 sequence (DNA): TGCGCCAGCAGCCCTGTCGGCAGGGGGGACTATGGCTACACCTTC.

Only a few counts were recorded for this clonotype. The CDR3 protein is CASRNTQYF. CDR3 DNA: TGTGCCAGCAGAAATACGCAGTATTTT. V gene TRBV2 combines with J gene TRBJ2-3; D is ambiguous. Trimming stripped 6 bases from V and 7 bases from J, with 2 bases between. The CDR3 has 9 amino acids. Germline assignment: CDR1 SNHLY and CDR2 FYNNEI.

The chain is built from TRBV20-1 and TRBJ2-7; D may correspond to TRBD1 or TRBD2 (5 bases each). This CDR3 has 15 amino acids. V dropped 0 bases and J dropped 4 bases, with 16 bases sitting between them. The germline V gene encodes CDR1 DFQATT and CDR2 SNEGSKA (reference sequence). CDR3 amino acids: CSARDGGLGSYEQYV. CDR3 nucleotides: TGCAGTGCTAGAGATGGGGGTTTGGGGTCATACGAGCAGTACGTC.